This T cell receptor (beta chain) derives from a study of blood T cell repertoires in COVID-19. Per the original methods: The authors estimated nucleated cell counts from reference gene primer amplification. Data came from immunoSEQ multiplex PCR; TCRdb stores just in-frame clones and leaves some out. V, J and clone size reflect that table, while D and trimming were determined from the DNA. The sample holds 150,000 or so clones, about 86% seen once. CDR3 length: 14 amino acids. With 0 bases removed from V and 5 bases from J, the gap between germline ends came to 10 bases. Per germline, CDR1 LNHNV and CDR2 YYDKDF (reference sequence).

This chain connects TRBV15 to TRBJ2-5; D is perhaps TRBD1 (5 bases). The sample consisted of PBMCs or T cells enriched from blood (not recorded which). This TCR came from a man aged 50 to 59 who had recovered from COVID-19. CDR3 sequence reads: CATSRDRGRETQYF. In DNA form, the CDR3 reads TGTGCCACCAGCAGAGATAGGGGCCGGGAGACCCAGTACTTC.